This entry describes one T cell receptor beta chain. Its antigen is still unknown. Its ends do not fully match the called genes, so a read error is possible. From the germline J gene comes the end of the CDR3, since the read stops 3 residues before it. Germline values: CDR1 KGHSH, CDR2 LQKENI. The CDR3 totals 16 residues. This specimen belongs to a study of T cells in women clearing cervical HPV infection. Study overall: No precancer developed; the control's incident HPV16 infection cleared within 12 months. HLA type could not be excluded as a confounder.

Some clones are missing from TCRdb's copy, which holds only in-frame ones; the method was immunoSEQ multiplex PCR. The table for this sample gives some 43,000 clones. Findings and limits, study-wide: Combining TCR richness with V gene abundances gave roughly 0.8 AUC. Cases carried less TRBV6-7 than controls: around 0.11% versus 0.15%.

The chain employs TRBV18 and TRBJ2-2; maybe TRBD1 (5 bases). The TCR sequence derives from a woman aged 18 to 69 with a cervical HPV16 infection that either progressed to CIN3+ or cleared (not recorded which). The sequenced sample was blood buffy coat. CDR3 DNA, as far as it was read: TGTGTCAGCACAAGGAGACAGCCTACGAACACCGGGGAG. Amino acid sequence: CVSTRRQPTNTGE. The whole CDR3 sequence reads CVSTRRQPTNTGELFF.